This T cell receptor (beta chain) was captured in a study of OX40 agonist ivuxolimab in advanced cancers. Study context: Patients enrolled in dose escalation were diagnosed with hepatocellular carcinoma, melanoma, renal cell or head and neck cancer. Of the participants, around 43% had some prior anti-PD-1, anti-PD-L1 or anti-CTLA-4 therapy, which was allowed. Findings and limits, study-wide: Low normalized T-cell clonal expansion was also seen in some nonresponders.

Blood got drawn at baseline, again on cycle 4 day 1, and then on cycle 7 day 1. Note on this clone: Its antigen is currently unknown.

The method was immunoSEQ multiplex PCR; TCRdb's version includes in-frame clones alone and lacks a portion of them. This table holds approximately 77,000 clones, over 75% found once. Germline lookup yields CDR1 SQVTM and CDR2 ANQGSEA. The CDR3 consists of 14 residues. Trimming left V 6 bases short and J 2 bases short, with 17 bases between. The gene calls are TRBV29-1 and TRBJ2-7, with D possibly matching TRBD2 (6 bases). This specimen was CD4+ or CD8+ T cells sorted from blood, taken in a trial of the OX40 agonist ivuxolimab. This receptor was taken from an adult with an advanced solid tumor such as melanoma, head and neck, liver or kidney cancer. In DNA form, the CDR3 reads TGCAGCGTACGTCTGCAACGGGGGACCTACGAGCAGTACTTC. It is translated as CSVRLQRGTYEQYF.